This TCR beta chain was obtained from a study of Graves' ophthalmopathy and Graves' hyperthyroidism. Clinical symptoms, serum thyroxine, TRAb, thyroid ultrasound and orbital computed tomography were relied on for diagnosis. The authors amplified TCR beta CDR3 regions from RNA transcripts. HTBI primers primed a first-round RT-PCR, and a second-round multiplex PCR followed. TCRdb itself ran the multiplex PCR reads through MiXCR, one entry per CDR3 protein. The top ten clones hold 11% of a sample with about 1.2 million distinct CDR3 sequences, 36% of them seen once. The V and J ends lost 2 bases and 7 bases respectively, with 17 bases between them. This CDR3 contains 15 residues. Germline assignment: CDR1 DFQATT and CDR2 SNEGSKA (reference sequence).

The source material was peripheral blood or thyroid tissue (not recorded which). The chain is built from TRBV20-1 and TRBJ2-2, with D perhaps TRBD1 or TRBD2 (6 bases each). This receptor was identified in an adult man with Graves' hyperthyroidism. CDR3 sequence (DNA): TGCAGTGCTAGACCGGGGGCAGGGAAGATCGGGGAGCTGTTTTTT. As protein: CSARPGAGKIGELFF.